What follows describes a single T cell receptor beta chain. V was clipped by 5 bases and J by 5 bases; unmatched bases: 6. This CDR3 contains 14 residues. CDR1 and CDR2 from the germline V gene are SGHVS and FQNEAQ. The record originates from a study of OX40 agonist ivuxolimab in advanced cancers. The data were produced by immunoSEQ multiplex PCR, yet TCRdb's version contains in-frame clones alone and is incomplete. This sample has about 120,000 clones, with around 93% found just once. Here the sequenced sample was CD4+ or CD8+ T cells sorted from blood, taken in a trial of the OX40 agonist ivuxolimab. The clonotype comes from an adult with an advanced solid tumor such as melanoma, head and neck, liver or kidney cancer. This chain links TRBV7-8 with TRBJ2-5; 9 bases line up with TRBD2. CDR3 DNA: TGTGCCAGCAGCCAGGGGACTAGCCGGGAGACCCAGTACTTC. Amino acids: CASSQGTSRETQYF.